The source of this TCR beta chain is a study of sequential checkpoint blockade in melanoma. About the research overall: First-line arms were nivolumab then ipilimumab, or the reverse, randomized 1:1.

Germline V gene sequence: CDR1 LNHDA, CDR2 SQIVND (reference sequence). The CDR3 spans 14 residues. V lost 5 bases and J 5 bases, leaving 13 bases between the germline ends. The table came from immunoSEQ multiplex PCR; TCRdb's copy has only in-frame clones and leaves some out. The sample yields some 21,000 clones, roughly four fifths seen once. As to treatment: randomized to nivolumab then ipilimumab (arm A) or the reverse (arm B). From thawed PBMCs, live CD3+CD8+ cells negative for CD19 and CD56 were sorted. The rearrangement joins TRBV19 to TRBJ1-5, with D possibly TRBD1 on 6 matching bases. The source material was CD8+ T cells sorted from blood (inferred from file names), sampled from a patient given nivolumab and ipilimumab in sequence. The TCR was taken from a human donor with melanoma. DNA of the CDR3: TGTGCCAGTAGTGTTACAGGGCCGTATCAGCCCCAGCATTTT. This sequence encodes CASSVTGPYQPQHF.